One sample yielded the 31 T cell receptor beta chains listed below, sequenced in a study of CD8 T cells in Susac syndrome. Reverse transcription of about 0.5 to 1 ug RNA used random hexamers. TCRdb ran MiXCR on the immunoSEQ multiplex PCR reads and lists one entry per CDR3 protein. The sample yields 300,000 or so distinct CDR3 sequences, around 90% seen once. Sequencing was done on a sample of CD4+ T cells from PBMCs. The receptors come from a human donor with multiple sclerosis.

The chain couples TRBV12-3 or TRBV12-4 to TRBJ1-3; tentative D call: TRBD1 (5 bases). V was shortened by 3 bases and J by 9 bases, with 12 bases between the two germline ends. This CDR3 is 13 amino acids long. CDR3 DNA sequence: TGTGCCAGCAGTTTCCCCTCAGGGAGCACCATATATTTT. Translated, it gives CASSFPSGSTIYF.

V usage is TRBV2 and J usage is TRBJ1-3; D is undetermined. This CDR3 region has 14 residues. V was shortened by 7 bases and J by 0 bases, with 10 bases between the two germline ends. The V gene's germline CDR1 is SNHLY and CDR2 FYNNEI. The CDR3 loop is CASKSGNSGNTIYF. Written as DNA, the CDR3 is TGTGCCAGCAAATCAGGCAACTCTGGAAACACCATATATTTT.

This chain uses TRBV14 with TRBJ1-1; D remains ambiguous. Germline CDR1 reads SGHDN; CDR2 reads FVKESK. V gave up 1 base and J gave up 3 bases, with 6 bases separating them. The CDR3 runs 13 residues. The CDR3, as DNA: TGTGCCAGCAGCCAAGTTCTATACACTGAAGCTTTCTTT. It is translated as CASSQVLYTEAFF.

The count of this clonotype is one. V is TRBV4-2 and J is TRBJ2-2; no definite D call. Per the germline V gene, CDR1 is LGHNA and CDR2 is YNFKEQ. The CDR3 totals 15 residues. Trimming left V 1 base short and J 4 bases short, with 10 bases between. This CDR3 reads CASSQGGRGTGELFF. CDR3 nucleotide sequence: TGTGCCAGCAGCCAAGGGGGTAGAGGCACCGGGGAGCTGTTTTTT.

This chain uses TRBV30 with TRBJ1-5; no firm D call. V gave up 0 bases and J gave up 6 bases, with 9 bases separating them. Germline V gene sequence: CDR1 GTSNPN, CDR2 SVGIG (reference sequence). The CDR3 totals 13 residues. The CDR3 spells CAWSVLAGQPQHF. CDR3 nucleotides: TGTGCCTGGAGTGTACTGGCAGGTCAGCCCCAGCATTTT.

This clonotype turned up a few times. The chain carries TRBV2 and TRBJ1-5, with D uncertain. CDR3 length: 11 amino acids. Trimming removed 8 bases from V and 5 bases from J, with 7 bases in between. Germline-derived CDR1 and CDR2 are SNHLY and FYNNEI. The CDR3: CASSLDQPQHF. In DNA form, the CDR3 reads TGTGCCAGCTCATTAGATCAGCCCCAGCATTTT. The full variable domain, with the rest looked up from reference TRBV2 and TRBJ1-5, is EPEVTQTPSHQVTQMGQEVILRCVPISNHLYFYWYRQILGQKVEFLVSFYNNEISEKSEIFDDQFSVERPDGSNFTLKIRSTKLEDSAMYFCASSLDQPQHFGDGTRLSIL.

This clonotype has only one observation. The chain links TRBV30 to TRBJ1-5; D is uncertain. The germline gives CDR1 GTSNPN, CDR2 SVGIG (reference sequence). The CDR3 loop spans 14 amino acids. Trimming removed 1 base from V and 0 bases from J, with 7 bases in between. CDR3 amino acids: CAWSAVNSNQPQHF. Here the CDR3 DNA reads TGTGCCTGGAGTGCCGTTAATAGCAATCAGCCCCAGCATTTT.

The rearrangement joins TRBV6-2 or TRBV6-3 to TRBJ2-3; D is perhaps TRBD2 (5 bases). This CDR3 is 15 amino acids long. Trimming took off 3 bases at V and 1 base at J, with 11 bases between the two ends. Germline assignment: CDR1 MNHEY and CDR2 SVGEGT. The CDR3 coding sequence is TGTGCCAGCAGTTATGGGAGCCTGCGCACAGATACGCAGTATTTT. This sequence encodes CASSYGSLRTDTQYF.

The chain is built from TRBV5-4 and TRBJ2-7, with 8 bases lining up with TRBD2. The CDR3 has 15 residues. Germline V gives CDR1 SGHNT, CDR2 YYREEE (reference sequence). Trimming took 4 bases from V and 0 from J; bases not matched to a gene: 6. In DNA form, the CDR3 reads TGTGCCAGCAGCCAGGGACTAGACCGCTCCTACGAGCAGTACTTC. Translation: CASSQGLDRSYEQYF.

The CDR3: CASSSQLAGNYEQYF. The DNA for the CDR3 is TGTGCCAGCAGCTCTCAATTAGCCGGGAACTACGAGCAGTACTTC. The chain links TRBV5-5 to TRBJ2-7; maybe TRBD2 (5 bases). The CDR3 length is 15 residues. V lost 3 bases to trimming and J lost 3 bases, with 16 bases between them. Per germline, CDR1 SGHKS and CDR2 YYEKEE (reference sequence).

V is TRBV16 and J is TRBJ1-5, with D tentatively TRBD1 (5 bases). Germline CDR1 is KGHSY and CDR2 is FQNENV. The CDR3 is made up of 17 amino acids. Trimming removed 7 bases at V and 0 bases at J, with 19 bases between. CDR3 in amino acids: CASTLRGGSNSNQPQHF. The CDR3 DNA reads TGTGCCAGCACCTTAAGGGGAGGATCGAATAGCAATCAGCCCCAGCATTTT.

The rearrangement joins TRBV27 to TRBJ2-2; D is unclear. Germline-derived CDR1 and CDR2 are MNHEY and SMNVEV (reference sequence). The CDR3 spans 13 residues. Trimming cost V 4 bases and J 3 bases, with 6 bases left between them. Here the CDR3 DNA reads TGTGCCAGCAGTTCCACTTACACCGGGGAGCTGTTTTTT. Translated, it gives CASSSTYTGELFF.

The chain links TRBV6-5 to TRBJ1-1; no clear D gene. The CDR3 sequence is 13 residues long. Germline V gene sequence: CDR1 MNHEY, CDR2 SVGAGI. V lost 6 bases and J 0 bases, leaving 8 bases between the germline ends. Here the CDR3 DNA reads TGTGCCAGCAGGAACACCGTGAACACTGAAGCTTTCTTT. It yields the protein CASRNTVNTEAFF.

This clonotype has only one observation. The chain links TRBV7-3 to TRBJ2-1; 7 bases fit TRBD2. The CDR3 runs 17 residues. Germline CDR1 SGHTA, CDR2 FQGTGA. V gave up 5 bases and J gave up 5 bases; unmatched junction bases: 15. The CDR3 sequence: CASSPEARSGVDNEQFF. CDR3 sequence (DNA): TGTGCCAGCAGCCCAGAGGCCCGAAGCGGGGTGGACAATGAGCAGTTCTTC. Using reference TRBV7-3 and TRBJ2-1 for the parts outside the CDR3, the full variable domain is GAGVSQTPSNKVTEKGKYVELRCDPISGHTALYWYRQSLGQGPEFLIYFQGTGAADDSGLPNDRFFAVRPEGSVSTLKIQRTERGDSAVYLCASSPEARSGVDNEQFFGPGTRLTVL.

The V call is TRBV18, the J call TRBJ1-2; D is undetermined. Germline loops: CDR1 KGHSH, CDR2 LQKENI. Deletions cut 6 bases from V and 8 bases from J, with 13 bases between. The CDR3 extends over 12 amino acids. The CDR3 reads CASSPDLSGYTF. The DNA of the CDR3 is TGTGCCAGCTCGCCGGACTTATCAGGCTACACCTTC.

The V and J genes are TRBV23-1 and TRBJ1-4; 10 bases agree with TRBD1. TRBV23-1 is labeled an ORF, and its function is uncertain. Unmatched junction bases numbered 11, after V lost 3 bases and J lost 4 bases. The CDR3 extends over 18 amino acids. CDR3 sequence: CASSHDRGPAEVNEKLFF. The CDR3 DNA sequence: TGCGCCAGCAGTCACGACAGGGGGCCCGCCGAGGTTAATGAAAAACTGTTTTTT.

The chain has TRBV12-3 or TRBV12-4 and TRBJ2-5; no definite D call. Trimming removed 6 bases from V and 4 bases from J, with 12 bases in between. The CDR3 is 13 amino acids. The CDR3 protein is CASRPTVVETQYF. The DNA of the CDR3 is TGTGCCAGCAGACCCACGGTGGTAGAGACCCAGTACTTC.

This chain links TRBV29-1 with TRBJ1-1; the D is unclear. The germline V gene encodes CDR1 SQVTM and CDR2 ANQGSEA. V lost 7 bases and J lost 10, with 19 bases in between. The CDR3 is made up of 12 amino acids. The CDR3 nucleotides read TGCAGCGCTTCCCCTTACGGACCGGGAGCTTTCTTT. It translates to CSASPYGPGAFF.

The chain employs TRBV7-9 and TRBJ2-2, with 8 positions matching TRBD1. Germline V gene data show CDR1 as SEHNR and CDR2 as FQNEAQ (reference sequence). J lost 4 bases, V lost 6 bases, and 7 bases had no gene match. The CDR3 is made up of 15 amino acids. The CDR3 reads CASRGPGQVTGELFF. The CDR3 DNA reads as TGTGCCAGCAGGGGACCGGGACAGGTCACCGGGGAGCTGTTTTTT.

The chain links TRBV3-1 to TRBJ1-2; no clear D gene. Germline V gene lookup returns CDR1 LGHDT and CDR2 YNNKEL (reference sequence). CDR3 length: 13 amino acids. The V and J ends lost 0 bases and 5 bases respectively, with 7 bases between them. The CDR3 sequence: CASSQEFSYGYTF. In DNA, the CDR3 is TGTGCCAGCAGCCAAGAATTTTCATATGGCTACACCTTC.

The V and J genes are TRBV2 and TRBJ2-6; TRBD1 might be the D (7 bases). V gave up 8 bases and J gave up 2 bases, with 13 bases separating them. The CDR3 sequence is 15 residues long. Germline V gene sequence: CDR1 SNHLY, CDR2 FYNNEI. In DNA form, the CDR3 reads TGTGCCAGCGGTCAGGGGGGTGCTGGGGCCAACGTCCTGACTTTC. This codes for CASGQGGAGANVLTF.

A single count supports this clonotype. The chain carries TRBV2 and TRBJ1-5, with D possibly TRBD1 on 5 matching bases. CDR1 is SNHLY and CDR2 is FYNNEI in the germline V gene. The V end was cut by 7 bases, the J end by 4 bases, with 11 bases between. The length of the CDR3 is 13 residues. The CDR3 DNA reads TGTGCCAGCAATTGGGCAGGGAATCAGCCCCAGCATTTT. As protein: CASNWAGNQPQHF. Filled out from reference TRBV2 and TRBJ1-5, the complete variable domain reads EPEVTQTPSHQVTQMGQEVILRCVPISNHLYFYWYRQILGQKVEFLVSFYNNEISEKSEIFDDQFSVERPDGSNFTLKIRSTKLEDSAMYFCASNWAGNQPQHFGDGTRLSIL.

V gene TRBV18 combines with J gene TRBJ2-7, with 10 bases that match TRBD1. The CDR3 length is 15 residues. CDR1 KGHSH and CDR2 LQKENI come from the germline V gene. The V and J ends lost 6 bases and 1 base, in that order; junction bases with no gene match: 6. This chain's CDR3 is CASSEDRGVSYEQYF. In nucleotides, the CDR3 is TGTGCCAGCTCGGAGGACAGGGGGGTTTCCTACGAGCAGTACTTC.

The chain carries TRBV5-6 and TRBJ2-1; D is unclear. Germline V CDR1 and CDR2: SGHDT, YYEEEE. V lost 6 bases, J lost 8 bases, and 9 bases lay in between. CDR3 length: 11 amino acids. The CDR3 DNA sequence: TGTGCCAGCACCTACCTACATGAGCAGTTCTTC. The encoded protein is CASTYLHEQFF.

V and J are TRBV3-1 and TRBJ1-2, with no clear D. In germline, CDR1 is LGHDT, CDR2 YNNKEL (reference sequence). The CDR3 is 18 amino acids. Trimming stripped 1 base from V and 0 bases from J, with 18 bases between. In DNA form, the CDR3 reads TGTGCCAGCAGCCAAGGCCCGGACGGATCCCGAACTAACTATGGCTACACCTTC. Protein: CASSQGPDGSRTNYGYTF.

The chain links TRBV19 to TRBJ2-3; 12 bases line up with TRBD2. V was pared by 5 bases and J by 4 bases, with 13 bases of the junction left unmatched. Germline V gene sequence: CDR1 LNHDA, CDR2 SQIVND (reference sequence). The CDR3 length is 18 residues. The CDR3 loop reads CASSPQTSGSGIPDTQYF. CDR3 in DNA: TGTGCCAGTAGTCCACAGACTAGCGGGAGCGGAATCCCAGATACGCAGTATTTT.

The CDR3 spells CSAKGTAQETQYF. In nucleotides, the CDR3 is TGCAGTGCTAAAGGGACTGCACAAGAGACCCAGTACTTC. This sequence joins TRBV20-1 and TRBJ2-5; tentatively, D is TRBD2 (6 bases). The CDR3 has 13 residues. Germline V gene data show CDR1 as DFQATT and CDR2 as SNEGSKA (reference sequence). Trimming shortened V by 4 bases and J by 2 bases, and 11 bases separated the two germline ends.

V is TRBV5-1 and J is TRBJ1-2, with 7 bases fitting TRBD1. V lost 4 bases, J lost 7 bases, and 10 bases stayed unmatched. The CDR3 totals 14 residues. Germline values: CDR1 SGHRS, CDR2 YFSETQ. CDR3 loop: CASSMRGTGVGYTF. Written as DNA, the CDR3 is TGCGCCAGCAGCATGCGTGGAACAGGGGTTGGCTACACCTTC.

The V and J genes are TRBV12-3 or TRBV12-4 and TRBJ2-3; D is tentatively TRBD1 or TRBD2 (5 bases each). Between the trimmed V and J ends, which lost 1 base and 9 bases, there was a span of 11 bases. The CDR3 is made up of 13 amino acids. In DNA, the CDR3 is TGTGCCAGCAGTTTAGGGCCCGGGACGACGCAGTATTTT. It translates to CASSLGPGTTQYF.

The CDR3, as DNA: TGTGCTAGTGGTTCCTTTCCGGGAAACACTGAAGCTTTCTTT. Protein: CASGSFPGNTEAFF. The gene calls are TRBV12-5 and TRBJ1-1; D is undetermined. With 4 bases removed from V and 2 bases from J, the gap between germline ends came to 11 bases. CDR3 size: 14 residues. The germline gives CDR1 LGHNT, CDR2 FRNRAP. Using reference TRBV12-5 and TRBJ1-1 for the parts outside the CDR3, the full variable domain is DARVTQTPRHKVTEMGQEVTMRCQPILGHNTVFWYRQTMMQGLELLAYFRNRAPLDDSGMPKDRFSAEMPDATLATLKIQPSEPRDSAVYFCASGSFPGNTEAFFGQGTRLTVV.

V usage is TRBV4-2 and J usage is TRBJ2-7; 8 bases fit TRBD2. This CDR3 spans 17 amino acids. In germline, CDR1 is LGHNA, CDR2 YNFKEQ. The trim removed 0 bases at V and 2 bases at J, leaving 9 bases unmatched. The CDR3 bases are TGTGCCAGCAGCCAAGATAGGATGCGGGGGGAGACCTACGAGCAGTACTTC. Its translation: CASSQDRMRGETYEQYF.